The T cell receptor (beta chain) described here comes from a study of blood T cells in healthy people across ages. PCR was performed a second time for 7 to 11 cycles using a sample-barcoded 5' primer and a J-beta primer mix. One entry per CDR3 protein, called by TCRdb with MiXCR from the 5' RACE reads. The sample has 780,000 or so distinct CDR3 sequences, approximately 25% seen once. The CDR3 consists of 14 residues. With 5 bases removed from V and 4 bases from J, the gap between germline ends came to 15 bases. Germline-derived CDR1 and CDR2 are MDHEN and SYDVKM. These data were also reused for a study on T cells of mothers and their children.

The sequencing input was blood. The receptor was isolated from a boy between 10 and 17 years old in good health. This chain uses TRBV28 with TRBJ2-7, with D perhaps TRBD1 or TRBD2 (5 bases each). The chain's CDR3 is CASSTLGPSYEQYF. DNA for the CDR3: TGTGCCAGCAGTACTCTGGGACCTTCTTACGAGCAGTACTTC.